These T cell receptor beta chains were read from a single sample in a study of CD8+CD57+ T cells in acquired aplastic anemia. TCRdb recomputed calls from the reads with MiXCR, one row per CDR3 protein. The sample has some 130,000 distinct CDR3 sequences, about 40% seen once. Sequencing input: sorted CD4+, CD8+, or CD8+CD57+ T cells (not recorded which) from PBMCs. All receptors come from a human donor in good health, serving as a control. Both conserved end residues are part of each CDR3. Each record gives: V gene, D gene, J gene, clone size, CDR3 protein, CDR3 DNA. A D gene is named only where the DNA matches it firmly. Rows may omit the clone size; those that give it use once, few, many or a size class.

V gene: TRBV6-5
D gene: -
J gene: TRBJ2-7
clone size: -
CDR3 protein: CACSYGGQSSYEQYF
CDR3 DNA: TGTGCCTGCAGTTACGGGGGACAGAGCTCCTACGAGCAGTACTTC

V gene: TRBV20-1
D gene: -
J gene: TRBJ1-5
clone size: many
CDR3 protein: CSARRQGQGHQPQHF
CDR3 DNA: TGCAGTGCTAGAAGGCAGGGCCAAGGGCATCAGCCCCAGCATTTT

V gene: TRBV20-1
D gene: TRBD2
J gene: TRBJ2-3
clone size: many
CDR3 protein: CSARSGTSGGTQYF
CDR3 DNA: TGCAGTGCTAGAAGCGGGACTAGCGGGGGGACGCAGTATTTT

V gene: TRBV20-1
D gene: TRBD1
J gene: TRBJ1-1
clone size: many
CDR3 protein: CSAPGQGGTEAFF
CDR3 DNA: TGCAGTGCTCCGGGACAGGGTGGCACTGAAGCTTTCTTT

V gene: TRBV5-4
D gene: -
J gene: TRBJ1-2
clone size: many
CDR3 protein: CASSTGSNYGYTF
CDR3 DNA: TGTGCCAGCAGCACCGGGAGTAACTATGGCTACACCTTC

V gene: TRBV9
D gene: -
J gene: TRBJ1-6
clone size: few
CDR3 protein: CASSGGSYNSPLHF
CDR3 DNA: TGTGCCAGCAGCGGGGGGAGTTATAATTCACCCCTCCACTTT

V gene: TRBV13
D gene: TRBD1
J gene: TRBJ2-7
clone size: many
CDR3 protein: CASSLGDSLTYEQYF
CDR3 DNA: TGTGCCAGCAGCTTGGGGGACAGTCTAACCTACGAGCAGTACTTC

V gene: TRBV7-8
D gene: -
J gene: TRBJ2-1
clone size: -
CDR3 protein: CASTFGIIYNEQFF
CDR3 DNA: TGTGCCAGCACCTTTGGGATAATCTACAATGAGCAGTTCTTC

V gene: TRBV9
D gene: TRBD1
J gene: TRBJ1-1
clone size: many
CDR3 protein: CASSVAPTGGRDTEAFF
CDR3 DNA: TGTGCCAGCAGCGTAGCCCCGACAGGGGGCAGGGACACTGAAGCTTTCTTT

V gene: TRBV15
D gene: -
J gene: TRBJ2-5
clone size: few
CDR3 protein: CATSRDRLGTQYF
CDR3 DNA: TGTGCCACCAGCAGAGACCGCTTGGGGACCCAGTACTTC